This T cell receptor beta chain was obtained from a study of OX40 agonist ivuxolimab in advanced cancers. The assay was immunoSEQ multiplex PCR, and TCRdb's table has in-frame clones only and misses some. There are more than 85,000 clones in the sample; about 83% occur only once, and 0.5% lies in the top ten. The source is an adult with an advanced solid tumor such as melanoma, head and neck, liver or kidney cancer. The material sequenced was CD4+ or CD8+ T cells sorted from blood, taken in a trial of the OX40 agonist ivuxolimab.

The chain's CDR3 is CASSLGGTLYGYTF. CDR3 sequence (DNA): TGTGCCAGCAGCTTAGGGGGTACTTTATATGGCTACACCTTC. The chain joins TRBV13 to TRBJ1-2; D uncertain. Germline CDR1 PRHDT, CDR2 FYEKMQ (reference sequence). V lost 0 bases, J lost 5 bases, and 10 bases lay in between. The CDR3 is made up of 14 amino acids.